The 15 T cell receptor beta chains below all came from one sample that was sequenced in a study of CXCR3-negative and CXCR3-positive naive CD8 T cells. The TRB cDNA libraries were prepared by 5' RACE with UMI labels. TCRdb processed the 5' RACE reads again and assigns one entry to each CDR3 protein, with no DNA. Its listing shows about 84,000 distinct CDR3 sequences. The antigens of these receptors remain unknown. Study-wide points: TRB CDR3s of CXCR3-positive naive cells were more hydrophobic than those of CXCR3-negative naive cells.

Material: naive CXCR3+ CD8+ T cells from blood. Subset of the sample: CD45RO-CCR7+CD27+CD95- naive CD8+ T cells expressing CXCR3 (TNR3+). These receptors were taken from a human donor in good health. Some clones in this sample may be carry-over from other donors' samples.

This chain uses TRBV7-9 with TRBJ2-5. The CDR3 runs to 13 residues. From germline, CDR1 is SEHNR and CDR2 FQNEAQ (reference sequence). The CDR3 protein is CASSLAGTETQYF.

This rearrangement joins TRBV15 to TRBJ1-4; without DNA, the TCRdb call of TRBD1 cannot be checked. CDR3 length equals 15 residues. Germline CDR1 reads LNHNV; CDR2 reads YYDKDF (reference sequence). The CDR3 loop is CATSLRDRGPEKLFF.

The chain employs TRBV2 and TRBJ1-4; TCRdb returns TRBD1, unconfirmable since there is no DNA. CDR1 and CDR2 (germline): SNHLY, FYNNEI. There are 14 residues in the CDR3. The chain's CDR3 is CASRTGQGFEKLFF.

The chain links TRBV18 to TRBJ2-2; TCRdb indicates TRBD2, and absent DNA this call remains unverified. This CDR3 region has 16 residues. Germline lookup yields CDR1 KGHSH and CDR2 LQKENI. The CDR3 loop reads CASSPGRQGNTGELFF.

This rearrangement joins TRBV21-1 to TRBJ2-7; TCRdb designates TRBD2, a call that cannot be tested without DNA. TRBV21-1 counts as a pseudogene. The CDR3 consists of 17 residues. The CDR3 protein is CASSKALTSGGTYEQYF.

V gene TRBV12-3 or TRBV12-4 combines with J gene TRBJ2-1; the D call of TRBD2 rests on TCRdb alone, since no DNA is present to check it. The length of the CDR3 is 15 residues. This CDR3 reads CASSLISGRVGEQFF.

J is TRBJ2-3 and V is TRBV29-1; TCRdb returns TRBD1, unconfirmable since there is no DNA. The CDR3 contains 16 residues. The germline V gene has CDR1 SQVTM and CDR2 ANQGSEA. CDR3 protein: CSVEGMPGGSTDTQYF.

This rearrangement joins TRBV6-2 or TRBV6-3 to TRBJ2-1. CDR1 and CDR2 from the germline V gene are MNHEY and SVGEGT. This CDR3 has 17 residues. The CDR3 protein is CASSYHERRYSYNEQFF.

The genes are TRBV28 and TRBJ2-5. Looked up from germline, CDR1 is MDHEN and CDR2 is SYDVKM. This CDR3 has 13 amino acids. CDR3 residues: CASSFSHQETQYF.

The J gene is TRBJ2-7, the V gene TRBV12-3 or TRBV12-4; as DNA is missing, the TRBD1 call by TCRdb cannot be tested. The CDR3 sequence is 14 residues long. CDR3 region: CASSSDRLSYEQYF.

V gene TRBV6-2 or TRBV6-3 combines with J gene TRBJ2-7; TCRdb's assignment of TRBD2 cannot be checked, as there is no DNA. Germline CDR1 reads MNHEY; CDR2 reads SVGEGT. The CDR3 consists of 15 residues. The CDR3 here is CASSNSGGSSYEQYF.

The chain couples TRBV29-1 to TRBJ2-7; TCRdb lists TRBD1, though no DNA is available to test this call. Germline V gives CDR1 SQVTM, CDR2 ANQGSEA. CDR3 length: 13 residues. CDR3 loop: CSVLTGDRYEQYF.

The rearrangement uses TRBV7-2 and TRBJ1-6; TCRdb's D gene call, TRBD1, goes unchecked for lack of DNA. Germline CDR1 reads SGHTA; CDR2 reads FQGNSA. This CDR3 is built from 16 residues. The CDR3 loop is CASSLGPTQGNSPLHF.

The CDR3 region is CSETGQSDDEQFF. The chain couples TRBV29-1 to TRBJ2-1; TCRdb lists TRBD1, though no DNA is available to test this call. This CDR3 has 13 amino acids. Looked up from germline, CDR1 is SQVTM and CDR2 is ANQGSEA.

V and J are TRBV10-3 and TRBJ2-1; TCRdb reports TRBD2, a call that lacks DNA to check it against. Germline CDR1 and CDR2: ENHRY and SYGVKD. There are 12 residues in the CDR3. The chain's CDR3 is CAIRDLADEQFF.